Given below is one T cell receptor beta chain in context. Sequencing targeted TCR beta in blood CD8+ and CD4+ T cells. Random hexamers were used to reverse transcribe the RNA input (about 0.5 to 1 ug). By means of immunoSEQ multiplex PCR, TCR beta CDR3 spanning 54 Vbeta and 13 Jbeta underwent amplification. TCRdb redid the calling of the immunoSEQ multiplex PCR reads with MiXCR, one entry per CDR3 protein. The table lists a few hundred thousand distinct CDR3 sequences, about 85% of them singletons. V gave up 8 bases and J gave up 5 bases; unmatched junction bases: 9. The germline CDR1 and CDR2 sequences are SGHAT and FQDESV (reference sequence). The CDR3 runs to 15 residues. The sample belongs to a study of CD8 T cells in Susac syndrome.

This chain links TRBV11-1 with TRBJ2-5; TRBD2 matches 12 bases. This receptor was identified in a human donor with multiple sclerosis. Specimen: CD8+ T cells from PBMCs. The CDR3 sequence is CASGTTSGSPETQYF. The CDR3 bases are TGTGCCAGCGGGACGACTAGCGGGAGTCCGGAGACCCAGTACTTC.